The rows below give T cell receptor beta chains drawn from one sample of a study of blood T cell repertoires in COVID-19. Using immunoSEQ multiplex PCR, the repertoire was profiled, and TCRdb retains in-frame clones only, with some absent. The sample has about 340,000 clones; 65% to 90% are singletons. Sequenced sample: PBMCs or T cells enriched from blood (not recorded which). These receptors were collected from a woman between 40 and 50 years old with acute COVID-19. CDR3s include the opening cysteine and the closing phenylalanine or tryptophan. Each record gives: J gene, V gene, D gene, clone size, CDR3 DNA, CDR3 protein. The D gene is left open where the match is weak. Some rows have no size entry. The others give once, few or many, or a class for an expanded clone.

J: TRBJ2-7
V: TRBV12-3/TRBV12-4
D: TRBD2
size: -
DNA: TGTGCCAGCAGGGGACTAGCGTACGAGCAGTACTTC
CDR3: CASRGLAYEQYF

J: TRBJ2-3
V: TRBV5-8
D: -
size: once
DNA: TGTGCCAGCAGCTTGACCTCGGGTGCCGATACGCAGTATTTT
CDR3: CASSLTSGADTQYF

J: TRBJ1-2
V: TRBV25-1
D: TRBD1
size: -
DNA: TGTGCCAGCAGTTGGGGGACAGGCGTCTATGGCTACACCTTC
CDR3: CASSWGTGVYGYTF

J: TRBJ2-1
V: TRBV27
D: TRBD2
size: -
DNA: TGTGCCAGCAGTTTTAGGGCCCTAGCGGGAGGGAATGAGCAGTTCTTC
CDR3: CASSFRALAGGNEQFF

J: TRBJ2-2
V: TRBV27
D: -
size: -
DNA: TGTGCCAGCAGTTTTCTCGGGGTTACGAACACCGGGGAGCTGTTTTTT
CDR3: CASSFLGVTNTGELFF

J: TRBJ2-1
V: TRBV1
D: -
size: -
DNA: TGCACCAGCAGCCAAGATGTGAAGGGGCGTCGCAGAGAGCAGTTCTTC
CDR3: CTSSQDVKGRRREQFF

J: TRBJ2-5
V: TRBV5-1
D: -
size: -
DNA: TGCGCCAGCAGCTTGGACAGTATAAGCCAAGAGACCCAGTACTTC
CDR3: CASSLDSISQETQYF

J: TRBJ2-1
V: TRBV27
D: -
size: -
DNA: TGTGCCAGCAGGGGACTTTACAATGAGCAGTTCTTC
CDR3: CASRGLYNEQFF

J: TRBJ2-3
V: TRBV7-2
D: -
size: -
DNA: TGTGCCAGCAGCCAACTAGTGAGCACAGATACGCAGTATTTT
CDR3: CASSQLVSTDTQYF

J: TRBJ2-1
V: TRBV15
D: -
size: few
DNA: TGTGCCACCAGCAGAAATCCCTATTACAATGAGCAGTTCTTC
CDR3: CATSRNPYYNEQFF